The 32 T cell receptor beta chains listed next were all sequenced from one sample in a study of technical replicates of blood from a handful of donors. TCRdb keeps only in-frame clones here, not all; method: immunoSEQ multiplex PCR. The data show tens of thousands of clones, 85% to 95% seen once. The source material was T cells isolated from PBMCs. The receptors stem from a human donor in good health.

J is TRBJ2-3 and V is TRBV18; D remains ambiguous. CDR1 and CDR2 (germline): KGHSH, LQKENI. There are 13 residues in the CDR3. V was trimmed by 4 bases and J by 7 bases, leaving 12 bases between them. Here the CDR3 reads CASSLGDTNTQYF. CDR3 nucleotides: TGTGCCAGCTCACTCGGAGATACGAATACGCAGTATTTT.

The chain links TRBV30 to TRBJ2-3, with 9 positions matching TRBD2. The CDR3 extends over 14 amino acids. Germline values: CDR1 GTSNPN, CDR2 SVGIG (reference sequence). Losses at the gene ends were 4 bases for V and 4 bases for J; bases not matched to a gene: 6. In DNA form, the CDR3 reads TGTGCCTGGACCGGGACTAGCCACGCAGATACGCAGTATTTT. It codes for CAWTGTSHADTQYF. Complete variable domain (other parts from reference TRBV30 and TRBJ2-3): SQTIHQWPATLVQPVGSPLSLECTVEGTSNPNLYWYRQAAGRGLQLLFYSVGIGQISSEVPQNLSASRPQDRQFILSSKKLLLSDSGFYLCAWTGTSHADTQYFGPGTRLTVL.

This clone has just one count. The chain combines TRBV28 with TRBJ1-5, with D unresolved. V gave up 4 bases and J gave up 4 bases, with 20 bases separating them. CDR1 is MDHEN, CDR2 SYDVKM, per germline. The CDR3 sequence is 17 residues long. CDR3 bases: TGTGCCAGCAGTTCGCCCCATGTGGCCTCCGATAATCAGCCCCAGCATTTT. Its translation is CASSSPHVASDNQPQHF.

The chain's CDR3 is CSARTSGFTDTQYF. For the CDR3, the DNA is TGCAGCGCCAGGACTAGCGGTTTCACAGATACGCAGTATTTT. The J gene is TRBJ2-3, the V gene TRBV29-1; 10 bases are a match to TRBD2. V lost 7 bases, J lost 2 bases, and 6 bases stayed unmatched. The CDR3 has 14 residues. Germline V gene sequence: CDR1 SQVTM, CDR2 ANQGSEA.

The rearrangement uses TRBV7-3 and TRBJ2-7; TRBD2 matches at 13 bases. CDR1 and CDR2 (germline): SGHTA, FQGTGA. Unmatched junction bases numbered 8, after V lost 6 bases and J lost 0 bases. The CDR3 sequence is 17 residues long. CDR3 residues: CASSPGLAGVVSYEQYF. The CDR3 DNA sequence: TGTGCCAGCAGTCCAGGACTAGCGGGAGTAGTCTCCTACGAGCAGTACTTC.

This chain joins TRBV5-4 and TRBJ2-3; maybe TRBD2 (5 bases). Trimming took 4 bases from V and 7 from J, leaving 10 bases between them. Germline CDR1 reads SGHNT; CDR2 reads YYREEE (reference sequence). The CDR3 sequence is 12 residues long. The CDR3: CASSLRGNTQYF. Here the CDR3 DNA reads TGTGCCAGCAGCCTTCGAGGGAATACGCAGTATTTT.

The chain couples TRBV2 to TRBJ2-1; tentative D call: TRBD2 (5 bases). This CDR3 spans 14 amino acids. V was trimmed by 8 bases and J by 2 bases, leaving 13 bases between them. Per the germline V gene, CDR1 is SNHLY and CDR2 is FYNNEI. The CDR3 nucleotides are TGTGCCAGCTTACCGGGGTTAGCCTACAATGAGCAGTTCTTC. It translates to CASLPGLAYNEQFF.

This sequence joins TRBV19 and TRBJ2-7, with TRBD2 identical over 7 bases. The CDR3 consists of 14 residues. V was clipped by 3 bases and J by 3 bases; unmatched bases: 5. The germline CDR1 and CDR2 sequences are LNHDA and SQIVND (reference sequence). The CDR3 region has the DNA TGTGCCAGTAGTATGGGTCTAGCGGACTACGAGCAGTACTTC. Translation: CASSMGLADYEQYF. The whole variable domain, filled in from reference TRBV19 and TRBJ2-7, reads DGGITQSPKYLFRKEGQNVTLSCEQNLNHDAMYWYRQDPGQGLRLIYYSQIVNDFQKGDIAEGYSVSREKKESFPLTVTSAQKNPTAFYLCASSMGLADYEQYFGPGTRLTVT.

The CDR3 is CASSQERGPAFTEAFF. In DNA, the CDR3 is TGTGCCAGCAGCCAAGAACGGGGTCCGGCCTTCACTGAAGCTTTCTTT. The chain combines TRBV4-2 with TRBJ1-1; no reliable D call. The CDR3 has 16 residues. Germline lookup yields CDR1 LGHNA and CDR2 YNFKEQ. The V gene lost 0 bases and the J gene lost 4 bases, with 15 bases spanning the gap.

The chain couples TRBV5-4 to TRBJ1-1; 8 nucleotides agree with TRBD1. This CDR3 region has 14 residues. The V segment lost 4 bases and the J segment 2 bases; nucleotides outside the gene matches: 4. Germline V gene lookup returns CDR1 SGHNT and CDR2 YYREEE (reference sequence). CDR3 residues: CASSRDRSNTEAFF. DNA of the CDR3: TGTGCCAGCAGCAGGGACAGGTCCAACACTGAAGCTTTCTTT.

This clone was observed a single time. CDR3 DNA: TGTGCCAGCATCCCTCCAGCGGGGTTCACAGATACGCAGTATTTT. Protein product: CASIPPAGFTDTQYF. The chain carries TRBV2 and TRBJ2-3; 7 bases align to TRBD2. The CDR3 covers 15 residues. Losses at the gene ends were 7 bases for V and 2 bases for J; bases not matched to a gene: 9. CDR1 and CDR2 (germline): SNHLY, FYNNEI.

This clone showed up just once. The chain links TRBV2 to TRBJ2-5; TRBD1 is a possible D gene (5 bases). Germline CDR1 reads SNHLY; CDR2 reads FYNNEI. There are 13 residues in the CDR3. The V end was cut by 4 bases, the J end by 4 bases, with 10 bases between. The CDR3 loop reads CASSGLRGETQYF. DNA of the CDR3: TGTGCCAGCAGTGGGCTAAGGGGAGAGACCCAGTACTTC.

This clone was seen once. J is TRBJ1-2 and V is TRBV27; D might be TRBD1 (6 bases). Between the trimmed V and J ends, which lost 4 bases and 5 bases, there was a span of 11 bases. CDR1 is MNHEY and CDR2 is SMNVEV in the germline V gene (reference sequence). CDR3 length: 13 amino acids. The CDR3 DNA follows: TGTGCCAGCAGTTCAGGGGCGTATTATGGCTACACCTTC. Protein sequence: CASSSGAYYGYTF.

This clone was observed once. V and J are TRBV5-4 and TRBJ2-7, with D perhaps matching TRBD2 (5 bases). Trimming took 4 bases from V and 6 from J, leaving 17 bases between them. Germline CDR1 and CDR2: SGHNT and YYREEE (reference sequence). This CDR3 is built from 14 residues. The CDR3 DNA is TGTGCCAGCAGCGCCTCAACTAGTAACCTCGAGCAGTACTTC. Residues: CASSASTSNLEQYF.

The genes are TRBV7-8 and TRBJ2-7, with 7 bases fitting TRBD2. J gave up 3 bases and V 5 bases, and 4 bases lay outside the gene matches. The CDR3 extends over 13 amino acids. The germline V gene encodes CDR1 SGHVS and CDR2 FQNEAQ. DNA for the CDR3: TGTGCCAGCAGCCCAAGCGGGATCTACGAGCAGTACTTC. This encodes CASSPSGIYEQYF. Supplemented by reference TRBV7-8 and TRBJ2-7, the full variable domain reads GAGVSQSPRYKVAKRGQDVALRCDPISGHVSLFWYQQALGQGPEFLTYFQNEAQLDKSGLPSDRFFAERPEGSVSTLKIQRTQQEDSAVYLCASSPSGIYEQYFGPGTRLTVT.

The genes are TRBV5-1 and TRBJ1-2; possibly TRBD1 for D (6 bases). V was trimmed by 4 bases and J by 4 bases, leaving 17 bases between them. The CDR3 has 15 residues. Germline V gene sequence: CDR1 SGHRS, CDR2 YFSETQ. The CDR3 is CASSEQQGFSYGYTF. CDR3 bases: TGCGCCAGCAGCGAGCAACAGGGATTTAGCTATGGCTACACCTTC. Based on the CDR3 plus reference TRBV5-1 and TRBJ1-2, the full variable domain is KAGVTQTPRYLIKTRGQQVTLSCSPISGHRSVSWYQQTPGQGLQFLFEYFSETQRNKGNFPGRFSGRQFSNSRSEMNVSTLELGDSALYLCASSEQQGFSYGYTFGSGTRLTVV.

This chain links TRBV5-6 with TRBJ1-1; no clear D gene. Between the trimmed V and J ends, which lost 5 bases and 6 bases, there was a span of 11 bases. The CDR3 is made up of 12 amino acids. Germline CDR1 SGHDT, CDR2 YYEEEE. The CDR3, as DNA: TGTGCCAGCAGACTAGGGTTCTCTGAAGCTTTCTTT. Protein sequence: CASRLGFSEAFF.

The gene calls are TRBV10-3 and TRBJ2-7, with 11 bases lining up with TRBD2. The CDR3 is 15 residues long. Germline CDR1 and CDR2: ENHRY and SYGVKD. J was trimmed by 1 base and V by 10 bases; bases with no gene match: 9. CDR3 coding DNA: TGTGCCAGCTTACTTACTAGCGGGAGTTCCTACGAGCAGTACTTC. Residues: CASLLTSGSSYEQYF.

This clone was detected only once. The chain is built from TRBV5-8 and TRBJ1-2, with TRBD1 identical over 11 bases. V trimming: 3 bases; J trimming: 2 bases; junction bases outside the gene matches: 9. Germline values: CDR1 SGHTS, CDR2 YDEGEE. The CDR3 totals 17 residues. CDR3: CASSSGQGATPNYGYTF. In DNA, the CDR3 is TGTGCCAGCAGCTCCGGACAGGGGGCTACACCGAACTATGGCTACACCTTC.

This clone was detected once. The V and J genes are TRBV27 and TRBJ1-2; D unresolved. Germline-derived CDR1 and CDR2 are MNHEY and SMNVEV (reference sequence). Deletions cut 2 bases from V and 1 base from J, with 5 bases between. The CDR3 has 13 residues. CDR3: CASSLEFNYGYTF. The CDR3 DNA reads TGTGCCAGCAGTTTAGAGTTTAACTATGGCTACACCTTC.

A few counts support this clone. The chain recombines TRBV5-1 with TRBJ2-7, with a possible D match to TRBD2 (7 bases). The V end was cut by 2 bases, the J end by 4 bases, with 16 bases between. CDR3 length: 15 amino acids. From germline, CDR1 is SGHRS and CDR2 YFSETQ. In DNA, the CDR3 is TGCGCCAGCAGCTTAAATGGCGGGGGCACATACGAGCAGTACTTC. Its protein is CASSLNGGGTYEQYF.

This sequence joins TRBV19 and TRBJ1-5; 10 nucleotides align to TRBD1. CDR3 length equals 14 residues. Germline assignment: CDR1 LNHDA and CDR2 SQIVND (reference sequence). V lost 5 bases and J lost 6; bases outside the gene matches: 4. The CDR3 protein is CASSPRQGAQPQHF. In nucleotides, the CDR3 is TGTGCCAGTAGTCCAAGACAGGGGGCTCAGCCCCAGCATTTT.

The chain recombines TRBV2 with TRBJ2-7; 13 positions agree with TRBD2. The CDR3 is 15 amino acids. The junction had 3 bases not matched to a gene; V was cut back by 6 bases and J by 1 base. Germline CDR1 reads SNHLY; CDR2 reads FYNNEI. The CDR3 protein is CASRGLAGNSYEQYF. The CDR3 DNA is TGTGCCAGCAGGGGACTAGCGGGAAATTCCTACGAGCAGTACTTC. The full variable domain, its missing parts supplied by reference TRBV2 and TRBJ2-7, is EPEVTQTPSHQVTQMGQEVILRCVPISNHLYFYWYRQILGQKVEFLVSFYNNEISEKSEIFDDQFSVERPDGSNFTLKIRSTKLEDSAMYFCASRGLAGNSYEQYFGPGTRLTVT.

The rearrangement joins TRBV6-5 to TRBJ1-1, with 9 bases matching TRBD1. V dropped 5 bases and J dropped 1; count of bases not matched to a gene: 5. The CDR3 totals 15 residues. Looked up from germline, CDR1 is MNHEY and CDR2 is SVGAGI. The CDR3 DNA sequence: TGTGCCAGCAGTAGACGACAGGGGGGGAACACTGAAGCTTTCTTT. It yields the protein CASSRRQGGNTEAFF.

The V and J genes are TRBV7-2 and TRBJ2-7; the match to TRBD2 covers 14 bases. This CDR3 is 15 amino acids long. Germline trimming cut 1 base from V and 7 bases from J; bases unmatched to any gene: 3. Per the germline V gene, CDR1 is SGHTA and CDR2 is FQGNSA. The CDR3 region has the DNA TGTGCCAGCAGCTTAGAGGGACTAGCGGGAGTAGAGCAGTACTTC. It yields the protein CASSLEGLAGVEQYF.

The chain uses TRBV27 and TRBJ2-7, with TRBD1 matching 8 bases. The germline CDR1 and CDR2 sequences are MNHEY and SMNVEV (reference sequence). CDR3 length: 13 amino acids. Trimming removed 2 bases from V and 5 bases from J; junction bases left unmatched: 2. CDR3 loop: CASSLDRGHEQYF. CDR3 DNA: TGTGCCAGCAGTTTAGACAGGGGCCACGAGCAGTACTTC.

The gene calls are TRBV6-5 and TRBJ2-5; D gene ambiguous. Trimming took off 0 bases at V and 2 bases at J, with 10 bases between the two ends. Germline loops: CDR1 MNHEY, CDR2 SVGAGI. The CDR3 runs 15 residues. DNA of the CDR3: TGTGCCAGCAGTTACTCCTCTTATCCTCAAGAGACCCAGTACTTC. Translation: CASSYSSYPQETQYF.

The genes are TRBV30 and TRBJ1-1, with no clear D. V lost 0 bases, J lost 4 bases, and 9 bases lay in between. Germline V gives CDR1 GTSNPN, CDR2 SVGIG (reference sequence). The CDR3 loop spans 13 amino acids. Written as DNA, the CDR3 is TGTGCCTGGAGTGTACTGTATCTCACTGAAGCTTTCTTT. It encodes CAWSVLYLTEAFF.

The chain is built from TRBV2 and TRBJ2-3, with D possibly TRBD1 on 6 matching bases. V lost 4 bases and J lost 6, with 14 bases in between. Germline values: CDR1 SNHLY, CDR2 FYNNEI. This CDR3 contains 14 residues. The CDR3 bases are TGTGCCAGCAGTGGCGGTTCTAGGGGGGATACGCAGTATTTT. Amino acid sequence: CASSGGSRGDTQYF.

This clone was counted a few times. The chain has TRBV30 and TRBJ1-5, with 9 bases that match TRBD1. CDR1 and CDR2 (germline): GTSNPN, SVGIG (reference sequence). V lost 5 bases, J lost 0 bases, and 2 bases stayed unmatched. The CDR3 extends over 14 amino acids. This CDR3 is CAWQQGASNQPQHF. The DNA for the CDR3 is TGTGCCTGGCAACAGGGGGCTAGCAATCAGCCCCAGCATTTT.

This chain links TRBV19 with TRBJ2-7, with 8 bases aligning to TRBD1. Trimming at V came to 3 bases and at J to 3 bases, leaving 10 bases not matched to a gene. CDR1 and CDR2 (germline): LNHDA, SQIVND (reference sequence). This CDR3 spans 16 amino acids. The CDR3 loop is CASSIGPGTGGYEQYF. DNA of the CDR3: TGTGCCAGTAGTATCGGACCCGGGACAGGCGGCTACGAGCAGTACTTC.

This clone was counted a few times. The chain links TRBV19 to TRBJ1-5; tentative D call: TRBD1 (5 bases). The CDR3 is 14 amino acids. Trimming took 5 bases from V and 4 from J, leaving 12 bases between them. The germline V gene encodes CDR1 LNHDA and CDR2 SQIVND (reference sequence). Here the CDR3 DNA reads TGTGCCAGTAGTCGGACATTCCTTAATCAGCCCCAGCATTTT. It encodes CASSRTFLNQPQHF.